The 23 T cell receptor beta chains below all came from one sample that was sequenced in a study of regulatory T cells. The study, taken as a whole, reports: Hydrophobic residues at CDR3 positions 6 and 7 were enriched in conventional CD4+ T cells of CD3G-deficient patients.

Their cognate antigens are unknown. Amplification used 52 TRBV primers and 13 TRBJ primers. This table comes from immunoSEQ multiplex PCR, and its TCRdb copy is limited to in-frame clones, with some not included. The sample has over 30,000 clones; over 90% are singletons. The sequenced sample consisted of conventional CD4+ T cells sorted from blood. All receptors come from a child aged 2 to 15 with CD3G deficiency.

The rearrangement links TRBV10-3 to TRBJ2-7; 11 bases map to TRBD2. Germline values: CDR1 ENHRY, CDR2 SYGVKD. The CDR3 loop spans 13 amino acids. J was trimmed by 4 bases and V by 5 bases; bases with no gene match: 1. CDR3 DNA sequence: TGTGCCATCAGTACTAGCGGGGGATACGAGCAGTACTTC. Translating it yields CAISTSGGYEQYF.

The chain combines TRBV30 with TRBJ1-1; weak D call: TRBD1 (6 bases). The CDR3 totals 13 residues. The ends were cut back, 2 bases at V and 10 bases at J, with 17 bases in the middle. Germline CDR1 GTSNPN, CDR2 SVGIG (reference sequence). The CDR3 sequence is CAWSPPNREVAFF. Written as DNA, the CDR3 is TGTGCCTGGAGTCCTCCGAACAGGGAAGTAGCTTTCTTT.

The chain links TRBV28 to TRBJ1-3; weak D call: TRBD1 (6 bases). Germline values: CDR1 MDHEN, CDR2 SYDVKM. Deletions cut 6 bases from V and 4 bases from J, with 10 bases between. The CDR3 runs 13 residues. CDR3 residues: CASRQGTGNTIYF. In DNA, the CDR3 is TGTGCCAGCAGACAGGGAACGGGAAACACCATATATTTT.

This clone was recorded once. The V gene is TRBV5-1, the J gene TRBJ2-2; a weak D match, TRBD1 (6 bases). CDR1 is SGHRS, CDR2 YFSETQ, per germline. V was shortened by 4 bases and J by 5 bases, with 15 bases between the two germline ends. The CDR3 loop spans 15 amino acids. CDR3: CASSMSGQRTGELFF. The CDR3 nucleotides read TGCGCCAGCAGCATGTCTGGACAGAGGACCGGGGAGCTGTTTTTT.

This chain links TRBV19 with TRBJ2-1; 7 nucleotides align to TRBD2. Germline V lookup: CDR1 LNHDA, CDR2 SQIVND (reference sequence). The CDR3 is 13 residues long. V dropped 0 bases and J dropped 9; count of bases not matched to a gene: 2. The CDR3 coding sequence is TGTGCCAGTAGTATAGATGGGGGGGGTGAGCAGTTCTTC. This gives the protein CASSIDGGGEQFF. The full variable domain, with the rest looked up from reference TRBV19 and TRBJ2-1, is DGGITQSPKYLFRKEGQNVTLSCEQNLNHDAMYWYRQDPGQGLRLIYYSQIVNDFQKGDIAEGYSVSREKKESFPLTVTSAQKNPTAFYLCASSIDGGGEQFFGPGTRLTVL.

The chain links TRBV21-1 to TRBJ2-7. TRBV21-1 is flagged as a pseudogene. The CDR3 covers 16 residues. The CDR3 nucleotides are TGTGCCAGCACACCAAGTGGAGGGGGACCCTCCTACGAGCAGTACTTC. Translated, it gives CASTPSGGGPSYEQYF.

This chain joins TRBV28 and TRBJ2-7; D unclear. Trimming cost V 5 bases and J 7 bases, with 9 bases left between them. This CDR3 has 11 amino acids. Germline lookup yields CDR1 MDHEN and CDR2 SYDVKM. CDR3: CASSASEEQYF. The CDR3 DNA sequence: TGTGCCAGCAGTGCCAGTGAAGAGCAGTACTTC.

The V gene is TRBV28, the J gene TRBJ2-7, with TRBD2 matching over 14 bases. J gave up 7 bases and V 6 bases, and 8 bases lay outside the gene matches. Looked up from germline, CDR1 is MDHEN and CDR2 is SYDVKM. The CDR3 has 15 amino acids. The CDR3 coding sequence is TGTGCCAGCAGCCCCGGGACTAGCGGGAGAGGAGAGCAGTACTTC. This codes for CASSPGTSGRGEQYF.

The chain joins TRBV5-1 to TRBJ1-2; the D gene is possibly TRBD1 (5 bases). Between the trimmed V and J ends, which lost 2 bases and 5 bases, there was a span of 10 bases. The CDR3 covers 13 residues. CDR1 and CDR2 from the germline V gene are SGHRS and YFSETQ. Written as DNA, the CDR3 is TGCGCCAGCAGCTTTTCGCAGGGTTATGGCTACACCTTC. Translated: CASSFSQGYGYTF. Together with reference TRBV5-1 and TRBJ1-2, the CDR3 gives the full variable domain: KAGVTQTPRYLIKTRGQQVTLSCSPISGHRSVSWYQQTPGQGLQFLFEYFSETQRNKGNFPGRFSGRQFSNSRSEMNVSTLELGDSALYLCASSFSQGYGYTFGSGTRLTVV.

This chain uses TRBV6-5 with TRBJ1-1; a weak D match, TRBD1 (6 bases). Trimming stripped 6 bases from V and 2 bases from J, with 16 bases between. There are 15 residues in the CDR3. The germline V gene has CDR1 MNHEY and CDR2 SVGAGI. CDR3 sequence (DNA): TGTGCCAGCAGCCAAAGACAGGAGAAAAACACTGAAGCTTTCTTT. Its protein is CASSQRQEKNTEAFF.

The chain combines TRBV4-1 with TRBJ2-1; D may be TRBD2 (5 bases). Deletions cut 1 base from V and 3 bases from J, with 16 bases between. The CDR3 is 17 amino acids. Germline V gene sequence: CDR1 MGHRA, CDR2 YSYEKL. CDR3 in DNA: TGCGCCAGCAGCCAAGGGGTATTGCGGGCAGGCTACAATGAGCAGTTCTTC. Residues: CASSQGVLRAGYNEQFF.

J is TRBJ1-5 and V is TRBV28, with 11 bases that match TRBD1. The V and J ends lost 5 bases and 8 bases, in that order; junction bases with no gene match: 11. Germline V lookup: CDR1 MDHEN, CDR2 SYDVKM. CDR3 length: 16 residues. CDR3 coding DNA: TGTGCCAGCAGTCCTCGGACAGGGGGCGCGAGTAAGCCCCAGCATTTT. As protein: CASSPRTGGASKPQHF.

V and J are TRBV6-1 and TRBJ1-5; perhaps TRBD1 as D (5 bases). The CDR3 sequence is 13 residues long. Germline CDR1 is MNHNS and CDR2 is SASEGT. V gave up 6 bases and J gave up 7 bases, with 13 bases separating them. The CDR3 region has the DNA TGTGCCAGCAGACAGGCGCTCAGGCAGCCCCAGCATTTT. Amino acid sequence: CASRQALRQPQHF.

V is TRBV28 and J is TRBJ2-1; weak D call: TRBD1 (6 bases). This CDR3 is built from 15 residues. Germline V gene sequence: CDR1 MDHEN, CDR2 SYDVKM. V was trimmed by 3 bases and J by 9 bases, leaving 18 bases between them. The CDR3, as DNA: TGTGCCAGCAGTTTCCCAGGGGCGGGCCGTGGTGAGCAGTTCTTC. This sequence encodes CASSFPGAGRGEQFF.

The rearrangement links TRBV10-3 to TRBJ2-7; D might be TRBD1 (6 bases). The V end was cut by 2 bases, the J end by 6 bases, with 8 bases between. Germline CDR1 ENHRY, CDR2 SYGVKD. The CDR3 length is 12 residues. The CDR3 loop reads CAISERGSEQYF. CDR3 coding DNA: TGTGCCATCAGTGAGAGGGGGAGCGAGCAGTACTTC.

Only one count was recorded for this clone. This chain connects TRBV7-9 to TRBJ2-6; D not resolved. This CDR3 is 15 amino acids long. Trimming pared 6 bases from V and 4 bases from J, leaving 13 bases between. In germline, CDR1 is SEHNR, CDR2 FQNEAQ (reference sequence). This chain's CDR3 is CASSPDQPGANVLTF. DNA for the CDR3: TGTGCCAGCAGTCCCGATCAACCCGGGGCCAACGTCCTGACTTTC.

The chain has TRBV28 and TRBJ2-7; TRBD1 might be the D (5 bases). The CDR3 runs 15 residues. Trimming stripped 5 bases from V and 4 bases from J, with 18 bases between. Germline V CDR1 and CDR2: MDHEN, SYDVKM. CDR3 sequence: CASSNLRSPGYEQYF. CDR3 bases: TGTGCCAGCAGTAACCTGAGGTCCCCAGGGTACGAGCAGTACTTC.

The chain uses TRBV28 and TRBJ1-1; no reliable D call. Germline V CDR1 and CDR2: MDHEN, SYDVKM. The V gene lost 5 bases and the J gene lost 4 bases, with 20 bases spanning the gap. The CDR3 spans 16 residues. The CDR3: CASSPQPIGLSTEAFF. The CDR3 nucleotides are TGTGCCAGCAGTCCACAACCCATAGGGTTAAGCACTGAAGCTTTCTTT.

V usage is TRBV30 and J usage is TRBJ1-1; unclear D gene. The CDR3 covers 13 residues. Per the germline V gene, CDR1 is GTSNPN and CDR2 is SVGIG (reference sequence). The V and J ends lost 2 bases and 6 bases respectively, with 13 bases between them. The CDR3, as DNA: TGTGCCTGGAGTCGAAAGGGTTTGCCTGAAGCTTTCTTT. Encoded protein: CAWSRKGLPEAFF.

The chain is built from TRBV28 and TRBJ2-1, with D unclear. The CDR3 covers 12 residues. Germline CDR1 is MDHEN and CDR2 is SYDVKM. V dropped 8 bases and J dropped 7 bases, with 12 bases sitting between them. DNA of the CDR3: TGTGCCAGCTCTTTAGCTGCGAATGAGCAGTTCTTC. This translates into CASSLAANEQFF. The full variable domain, rest sourced from reference TRBV28 and TRBJ2-1, is DVKVTQSSRYLVKRTGEKVFLECVQDMDHENMFWYRQDPGLGLRLIYFSYDVKMKEKGDIPEGYSVSREKKERFSLILESASTNQTSMYLCASSLAANEQFFGPGTRLTVL.

V is TRBV6-1 and J is TRBJ1-5; D is unresolved. The germline gives CDR1 MNHNS, CDR2 SASEGT. Trimming shortened V by 3 bases and J by 1 base, and 16 bases separated the two germline ends. The CDR3 spans 17 residues. Written as DNA, the CDR3 is TGTGCCAGCAGTGACCGACCGAGACAACCAAGCAATCAGCCCCAGCATTTT. It is translated as CASSDRPRQPSNQPQHF.

The V and J genes are TRBV28 and TRBJ1-5, with TRBD1 matching 8 bases. The V segment lost 6 bases and the J segment 7 bases; nucleotides outside the gene matches: 11. CDR1 and CDR2 (germline): MDHEN, SYDVKM. The CDR3 has 15 amino acids. The CDR3 spells CASSTPGQGGQPQHF. The CDR3 region has the DNA TGTGCCAGCAGCACTCCCGGACAGGGCGGGCAGCCCCAGCATTTT.

The genes are TRBV18 and TRBJ2-7; perhaps TRBD1 as D (6 bases). Per germline, CDR1 KGHSH and CDR2 LQKENI. V lost 6 bases, J lost 6 bases, and 18 bases lay in between. The CDR3 runs to 14 residues. CDR3 residues: CASSDSGGRVEQYF. The CDR3 DNA is TGTGCCAGCTCGGACAGCGGAGGAAGGGTCGAGCAGTACTTC.